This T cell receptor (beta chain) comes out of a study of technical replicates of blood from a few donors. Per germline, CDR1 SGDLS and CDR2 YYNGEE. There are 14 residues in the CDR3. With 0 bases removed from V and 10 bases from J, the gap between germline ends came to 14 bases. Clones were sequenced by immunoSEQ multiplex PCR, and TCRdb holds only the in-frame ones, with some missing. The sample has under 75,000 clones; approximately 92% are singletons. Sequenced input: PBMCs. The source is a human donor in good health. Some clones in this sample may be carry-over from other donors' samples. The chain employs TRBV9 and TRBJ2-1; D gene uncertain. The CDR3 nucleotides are TGTGCCAGCAGCGTAGCCGGAGAGGTGAGCGAGCAGTTCTTC. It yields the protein CASSVAGEVSEQFF.